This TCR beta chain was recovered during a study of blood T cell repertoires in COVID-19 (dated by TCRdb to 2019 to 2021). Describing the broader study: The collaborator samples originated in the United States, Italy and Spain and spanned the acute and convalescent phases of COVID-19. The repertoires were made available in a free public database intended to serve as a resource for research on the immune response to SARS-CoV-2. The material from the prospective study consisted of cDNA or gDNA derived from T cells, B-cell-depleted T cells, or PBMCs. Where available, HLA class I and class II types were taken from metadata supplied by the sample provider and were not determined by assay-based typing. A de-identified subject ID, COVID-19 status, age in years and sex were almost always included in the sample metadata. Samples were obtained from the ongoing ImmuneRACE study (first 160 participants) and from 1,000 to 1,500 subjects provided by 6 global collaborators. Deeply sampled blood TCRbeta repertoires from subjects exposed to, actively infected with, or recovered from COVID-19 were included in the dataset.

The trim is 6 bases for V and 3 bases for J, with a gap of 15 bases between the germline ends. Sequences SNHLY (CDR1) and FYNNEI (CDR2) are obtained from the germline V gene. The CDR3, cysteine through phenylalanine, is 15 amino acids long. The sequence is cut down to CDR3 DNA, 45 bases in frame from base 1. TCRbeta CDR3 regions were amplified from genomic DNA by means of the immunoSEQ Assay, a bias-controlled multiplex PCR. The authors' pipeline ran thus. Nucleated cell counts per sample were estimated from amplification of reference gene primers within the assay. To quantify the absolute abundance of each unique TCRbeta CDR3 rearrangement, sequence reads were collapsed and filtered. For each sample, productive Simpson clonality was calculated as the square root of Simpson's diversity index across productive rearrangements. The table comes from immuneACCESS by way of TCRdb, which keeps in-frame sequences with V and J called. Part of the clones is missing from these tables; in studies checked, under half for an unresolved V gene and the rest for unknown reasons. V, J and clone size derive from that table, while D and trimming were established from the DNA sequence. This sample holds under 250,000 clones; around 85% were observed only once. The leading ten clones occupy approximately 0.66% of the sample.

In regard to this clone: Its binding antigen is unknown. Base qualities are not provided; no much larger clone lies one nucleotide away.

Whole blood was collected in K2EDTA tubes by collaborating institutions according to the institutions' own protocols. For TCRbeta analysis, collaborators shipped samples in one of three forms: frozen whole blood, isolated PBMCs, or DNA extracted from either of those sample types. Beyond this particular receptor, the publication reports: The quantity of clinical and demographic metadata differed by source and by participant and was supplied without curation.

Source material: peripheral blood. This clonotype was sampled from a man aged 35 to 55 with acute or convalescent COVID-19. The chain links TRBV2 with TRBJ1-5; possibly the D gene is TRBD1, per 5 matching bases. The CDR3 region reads CASSPEGQINQPQHF. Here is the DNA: TGTGCCAGCAGCCCGGAGGGGCAGATCAATCAGCCCCAGCATTTT.